This passage covers 7 T cell receptor beta chains from one sample sequenced in a study of shared clonotypes between healthy human individuals. Clones were sequenced by immunoSEQ multiplex PCR, and TCRdb holds only the in-frame ones, with some missing. Here the sample spans about 680,000 clones, approximately 74% being singletons. The sequenced sample consisted of memory CD4+ T cells sorted from blood. The subset was: CD45RA-negative fraction. The origin of the receptors is a woman in her thirties in good health.

This clone was seen a single time. V and J are TRBV7-3 and TRBJ1-1, with no clear D. This CDR3 region has 13 residues. From germline, CDR1 is SGHTA and CDR2 FQGTGA. Trimming left V 2 bases short and J 3 bases short, with 7 bases between. The CDR3 protein is CASSLHTDTEAFF. The CDR3, as DNA: TGTGCCAGCAGCTTACACACAGACACTGAAGCTTTCTTT.

The V call is TRBV6-1, the J call TRBJ1-5; D not resolved. The CDR3 contains 12 residues. Germline V lookup: CDR1 MNHNS, CDR2 SASEGT. Trimming cost V 7 bases and J 3 bases, with 7 bases left between them. The CDR3 nucleotides read TGTGCCAGCATTGGAAACAATCAGCCCCAGCATTTT. This sequence encodes CASIGNNQPQHF.

V usage is TRBV6-5 and J usage is TRBJ1-2; 7 bases agree with TRBD1. Germline assignment: CDR1 MNHEY and CDR2 SVGAGI. Germline trimming cut 6 bases from V and 3 bases from J; bases unmatched to any gene: 10. This CDR3 spans 15 amino acids. The CDR3 coding sequence is TGTGCCAGCAGAAACCGGGACAGCCCTCACTATGGCTACACCTTC. Protein: CASRNRDSPHYGYTF.

This clone was counted once. The sample contains more than one DNA sequence encoding this CDR3. The gene calls are TRBV28 and TRBJ2-1; D not resolved. V was cut by 5 bases and J by 4 bases, with 3 bases left in between. The CDR3 totals 11 residues. CDR1 MDHEN and CDR2 SYDVKM come from the germline V gene. CDR3 coding DNA: TGTGCCAGCAGTCCTTACAATGAGCAGTTCTTC. Its translation is CASSPYNEQFF. The variable domain in full, with the rest retrieved from reference TRBV28 and TRBJ2-1, is DVKVTQSSRYLVKRTGEKVFLECVQDMDHENMFWYRQDPGLGLRLIYFSYDVKMKEKGDIPEGYSVSREKKERFSLILESASTNQTSMYLCASSPYNEQFFGPGTRLTVL.

This clone was observed a single time. This chain links TRBV19 with TRBJ1-5, with 10 nucleotides matching TRBD1. The CDR3 runs to 15 residues. The junction had 7 bases not matched to a gene; V was cut back by 6 bases and J by 5 bases. Germline CDR1 is LNHDA and CDR2 is SQIVND (reference sequence). The CDR3: CASRTPGTGDQPQHF. The CDR3 DNA sequence: TGTGCCAGTAGGACACCCGGGACAGGGGATCAGCCCCAGCATTTT.

The rearrangement links TRBV28 to TRBJ1-2; 10 positions match TRBD1. The junction had 3 bases not matched to a gene; V was cut back by 2 bases and J by 6 bases. This CDR3 spans 14 amino acids. Germline CDR1 and CDR2: MDHEN and SYDVKM. CDR3 residues: CASSLGDRGHGYTF. The DNA of the CDR3 is TGTGCCAGCAGTTTAGGGGACAGGGGACATGGCTACACCTTC.

This clone has just one count. This sequence joins TRBV25-1 and TRBJ2-2, with D possibly TRBD1 on 6 matching bases. Germline CDR1 reads MGHDK; CDR2 reads SYGVNS. Trimming cost V 9 bases and J 8 bases, with 10 bases left between them. The CDR3 is 11 residues long. This chain's CDR3 is CASTGFGELFF. CDR3 sequence (DNA): TGTGCCAGTACAGGGTTTGGGGAGCTGTTTTTT.